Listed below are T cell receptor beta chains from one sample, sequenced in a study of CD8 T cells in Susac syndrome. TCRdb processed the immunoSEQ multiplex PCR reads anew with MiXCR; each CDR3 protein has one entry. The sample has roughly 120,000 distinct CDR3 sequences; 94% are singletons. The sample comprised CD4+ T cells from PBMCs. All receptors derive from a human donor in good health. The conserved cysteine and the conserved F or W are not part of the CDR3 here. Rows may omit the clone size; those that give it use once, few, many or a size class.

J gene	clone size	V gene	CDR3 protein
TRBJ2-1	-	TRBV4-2	ASSQALAGGPYNEQF
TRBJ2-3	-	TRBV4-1	ASSQATTRTDTQY
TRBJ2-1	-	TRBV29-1	SAERSGQGQF
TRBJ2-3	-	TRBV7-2	ASTLMEGLTDTQY
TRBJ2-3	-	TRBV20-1	SAREGADTQY
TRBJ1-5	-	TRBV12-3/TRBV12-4	ASTRDRGDQPQH
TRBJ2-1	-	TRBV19	ASTPPPLAGVTNEQF
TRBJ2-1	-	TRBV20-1	SASPYNEQF
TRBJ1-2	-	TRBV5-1	ASSLGPGNGYT
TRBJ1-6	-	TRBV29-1	SVVEGFNSPLH
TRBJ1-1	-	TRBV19	ASSTRGLHTEAF
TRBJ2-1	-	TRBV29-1	SATLGYEQF
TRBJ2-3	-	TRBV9	ASSGTTSFTDTQY
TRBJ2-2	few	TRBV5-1	ASSDSGSNTGELF
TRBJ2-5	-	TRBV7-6	ASSPRASGRAVTQY
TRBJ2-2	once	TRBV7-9	ASSLGDSVTGELF
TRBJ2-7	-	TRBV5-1	ASSLDLGRPPYEQY
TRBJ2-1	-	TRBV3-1	ASSRREGNNEQF
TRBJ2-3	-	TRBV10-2	ASTSGTNTQY
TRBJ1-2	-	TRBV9	ASSVRSRDREGGYT
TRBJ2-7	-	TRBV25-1	ASSEWGQGKRYEQY